These T cell receptor beta chains were read from a single sample in a study of shared clonotypes between healthy human individuals. Data came from immunoSEQ multiplex PCR; TCRdb stores just in-frame clones and leaves some out. The sample consists of around 580,000 clones, roughly 98% of them appearing once. The sequencing sample was made of naive CD8+ T cells sorted from blood. All receptors derive from a man aged 30-40 years in good health. The CDR3 runs from the conserved cysteine through the conserved F or W. Each record gives: V gene, D gene, J gene, clone size, CDR3 DNA, CDR3 protein. A D gene is named only where the DNA matches it firmly. Not all rows give a size; the values are once, few, many and, for expanded clones, a class.

V: TRBV27; D: TRBD2; J: TRBJ2-1; size: -; DNA: TGTGCCAGCAGTTTAGCTGGGGGGGATGAGCAGTTCTTC; CDR3: CASSLAGGDEQFF
V: TRBV10-2; D: -; J: TRBJ1-1; size: -; DNA: TGCGCCAGCAGTGAGGCCCATGACACTGAAGCTTTCTTT; CDR3: CASSEAHDTEAFF
V: TRBV29-1; D: -; J: TRBJ2-7; size: -; DNA: TGCAGCGTTGGAACAGGAACCTACGAGCAGTACTTC; CDR3: CSVGTGTYEQYF
V: TRBV18; D: TRBD2; J: TRBJ2-3; size: -; DNA: TGTGCCAGCTCACCAAAACTAGCGGGAGGCGGGGGCACAGATACGCAGTATTTT; CDR3: CASSPKLAGGGGTDTQYF
V: TRBV4-1; D: TRBD2; J: TRBJ2-7; size: -; DNA: TGCGCCAGCAGCCAAGTTTCAGGACTAGCCTACGAGCAGTACTTC; CDR3: CASSQVSGLAYEQYF
V: TRBV10-1; D: -; J: TRBJ2-1; size: -; DNA: TGCGCCAGCAGTGAGTTTCAGGGTTCCTACAATGAGCAGTTCTTC; CDR3: CASSEFQGSYNEQFF
V: TRBV30; D: TRBD1; J: TRBJ2-2; size: -; DNA: TGTGCCTGGAGTGAGGGACAGGGGGCCGGGGAGCTGTTTTTT; CDR3: CAWSEGQGAGELFF
V: TRBV13; D: -; J: TRBJ2-7; size: -; DNA: TGTGCCAGCAGCCCAGGGGGGGCTCACACCTCCTACGAGCAGTACTTC; CDR3: CASSPGGAHTSYEQYF
V: TRBV9; D: -; J: TRBJ2-2; size: -; DNA: TGTGCCAGCAGCGTAGCTAGGCAGCGGCCCAACACCGGGGAGCTGTTTTTT; CDR3: CASSVARQRPNTGELFF
V: TRBV7-9; D: TRBD2; J: TRBJ2-3; size: -; DNA: TGTGCCAGCAGCTGGCTAGCGGATCGCACAGATACGCAGTATTTT; CDR3: CASSWLADRTDTQYF
V: TRBV5-1; D: TRBD1; J: TRBJ2-3; size: -; DNA: TGCGCCAGCAGCTTGGTTGGGACAGGGGATATAACAGATACGCAGTATTTT; CDR3: CASSLVGTGDITDTQYF
V: TRBV9; D: TRBD2; J: TRBJ2-2; size: -; DNA: TGTGCCAGCAGCGTAGAGGGGGCGGGAGGGCCGAACACCGGGGAGCTGTTTTTT; CDR3: CASSVEGAGGPNTGELFF
V: TRBV7-6; D: -; J: TRBJ2-5; size: -; DNA: TGTGCCAGCAGCTTAGCGCCACTGGAGACCCAGTACTTC; CDR3: CASSLAPLETQYF
V: TRBV28; D: -; J: TRBJ1-5; size: -; DNA: TGTGCCAGCAGCCTTAGGTCCGATAGCAATCAGCCCCAGCATTTT; CDR3: CASSLRSDSNQPQHF
V: TRBV27; D: -; J: TRBJ2-1; size: -; DNA: TGTGCCAGCAGTCTGTTACAGGGAACTGAGCAGTTCTTC; CDR3: CASSLLQGTEQFF
V: TRBV27; D: -; J: TRBJ2-1; size: -; DNA: TGTGCCAGCAGTTTAAGATCCTACCTAAACAATGAGCAGTTCTTC; CDR3: CASSLRSYLNNEQFF
V: TRBV11-2; D: TRBD2; J: TRBJ2-7; size: -; DNA: TGTGCCAGCAGCGACCAAGGACGGGCGGGAGCGTACTACGAGCAGTACTTC; CDR3: CASSDQGRAGAYYEQYF
V: TRBV2; D: -; J: TRBJ2-7; size: -; DNA: TGTGCCAGCAGTGATTCAACCTACGAGCAGTACTTC; CDR3: CASSDSTYEQYF
V: TRBV19; D: -; J: TRBJ2-7; size: -; DNA: TGTGCCAGTAGTCCAAGAGGTAGCCCAGGAGATTCCTACGAGCAGTACTTC; CDR3: CASSPRGSPGDSYEQYF
V: TRBV28; D: TRBD2; J: TRBJ2-1; size: -; DNA: TGTGCCATTTCCAGGGCGGGAGAATACAATGAGCAGTTCTTC; CDR3: CAISRAGEYNEQFF
V: TRBV9; D: TRBD2; J: TRBJ2-7; size: -; DNA: TGTGCCAGCAGCGTAGGGTCTAGCGGGCAATCGGGGGAGCAGTACTTC; CDR3: CASSVGSSGQSGEQYF
V: TRBV5-1; D: -; J: TRBJ1-1; size: -; DNA: TGCGCCAGCAGCTCTGCGGGGGGCGAGAACACTGAAGCTTTCTTT; CDR3: CASSSAGGENTEAFF
V: TRBV7-2; D: -; J: TRBJ2-1; size: -; DNA: TGTGCCAGCAAACGGAGCTCCTACAATGAGCAGTTCTTC; CDR3: CASKRSSYNEQFF
V: TRBV7-9; D: TRBD2; J: TRBJ2-1; size: few; DNA: TGTGCCAGCAGCTTAGGGATAGCGGGAGGGAGACCCTACAATGAGCAGTTCTTC; CDR3: CASSLGIAGGRPYNEQFF
V: TRBV25-1; D: -; J: TRBJ2-7; size: -; DNA: TGTGCCAGCAGTGGGGGAACACCGCGAGACTACGAGCAGTACTTC; CDR3: CASSGGTPRDYEQYF
V: TRBV7-8; D: -; J: TRBJ2-3; size: -; DNA: TGTGCCAGCAGCTTAAATCCTGGAGATACGCAGTATTTT; CDR3: CASSLNPGDTQYF
V: TRBV6-1; D: -; J: TRBJ1-2; size: -; DNA: TGTGCCAGCAGTGAATATGATGGCTACACCTTC; CDR3: CASSEYDGYTF
V: TRBV28; D: -; J: TRBJ2-7; size: -; DNA: TGTGCCACCCGGGCGCAGGGCGGCTCCTACGAGCAGTACTTC; CDR3: CATRAQGGSYEQYF
V: TRBV23-1; D: TRBD1; J: TRBJ2-5; size: -; DNA: TGCGCCAGCAGCCACGGACAGGGGGAGACCCAGTACTTC; CDR3: CASSHGQGETQYF
V: TRBV6-5; D: TRBD1; J: TRBJ2-1; size: -; DNA: TGTGCCAGCAGAGGGACAGGGCCCTACAATGAGCAGTTCTTC; CDR3: CASRGTGPYNEQFF
V: TRBV25-1; D: TRBD1; J: TRBJ2-7; size: once; DNA: TGTGCCAGCAGTGAACTTAGAGGGGGCGTCGAGCAGTACTTC; CDR3: CASSELRGGVEQYF
V: TRBV7-9; D: -; J: TRBJ2-7; size: -; DNA: TGTGCCAGCAGCTTAGAGGGGAAATACGAGCAGTACTTC; CDR3: CASSLEGKYEQYF
V: TRBV11-2; D: TRBD1; J: TRBJ2-7; size: -; DNA: TGTGCCAGCAGACTCGACAGGGGTGTCTCCTACGAGCAGTACTTC; CDR3: CASRLDRGVSYEQYF
V: TRBV10-3; D: -; J: TRBJ1-2; size: -; DNA: TGTGCCAACGGAGACCGGGACAATGGCTACACCTTC; CDR3: CANGDRDNGYTF
V: TRBV27; D: -; J: TRBJ2-3; size: -; DNA: TGTGCCAGCAGTTTAGTTCGGGAGTCCCCAGATACGCAGTATTTT; CDR3: CASSLVRESPDTQYF
V: TRBV11-3; D: TRBD1; J: TRBJ2-1; size: -; DNA: TGTGCCAGCAGCTTAAGTAGTGTATTGGACAGGGGGAGCAATGAGCAGTTCTTC; CDR3: CASSLSSVLDRGSNEQFF
V: TRBV27; D: -; J: TRBJ2-1; size: -; DNA: TGTGCCAGCATGGCAACCAATGAGCAGTTCTTC; CDR3: CASMATNEQFF
V: TRBV15; D: -; J: TRBJ1-5; size: -; DNA: TGTGCCACCCGAAGGGAGAATCAGCCCCAGCATTTT; CDR3: CATRRENQPQHF